The 28 T cell receptor beta chains reported below all come from one sample, sequenced in a study of cytomegalovirus exposure and HLA in healthy donors. In the PCR, 60 Vbeta and 13 Jbeta primers were used. Sequencing used immunoSEQ multiplex PCR; TCRdb keeps in-frame clones, though not all of them. The table shows approximately 90,000 clones, with around 77% occurring only once. The sample taken for sequencing was PBMCs. Receptors were obtained from a middle-aged man in good health and CMV-seronegative.

This clone has more than one count but fewer than ten. CDR3 nucleotides: TGCGCCAGCAGCCATTTACTAGCGGACCCCTACGAGCAGTACTTC. Protein sequence: CASSHLLADPYEQYF. V gene TRBV4-1 combines with J gene TRBJ2-7; 8 nucleotides align to TRBD2. Germline trimming cut 3 bases from V and 2 bases from J; bases unmatched to any gene: 6. The CDR3 covers 15 residues. Germline-derived CDR1 and CDR2 are MGHRA and YSYEKL.

The rearrangement links TRBV13 to TRBJ2-2, with 7 bases identical to TRBD1. Germline CDR1 reads PRHDT; CDR2 reads FYEKMQ (reference sequence). The CDR3 runs to 17 residues. V was clipped by 0 bases and J by 5 bases; unmatched bases: 9. CDR3 sequence reads: CASSLGGYRGKTGELFF. DNA of the CDR3: TGTGCCAGCAGCTTAGGAGGGTACAGGGGAAAAACCGGGGAGCTGTTTTTT.

The chain has TRBV11-2 and TRBJ1-6, with 7 bases that match TRBD1. The CDR3 covers 16 residues. J was trimmed by 6 bases and V by 5 bases; bases with no gene match: 10. Germline CDR1 is SGHAT and CDR2 is FQNNGV. The CDR3 here is CASSLTGSLFNSPLHF. CDR3 coding DNA: TGTGCCAGCAGCCTGACAGGGTCCTTATTTAATTCACCCCTCCACTTT.

The table lists this clone with a count of one. The chain combines TRBV19 with TRBJ2-7, with TRBD2 matching 9 bases. CDR1 and CDR2 (germline): LNHDA, SQIVND (reference sequence). V dropped 1 base and J dropped 2; count of bases not matched to a gene: 6. The CDR3 loop spans 16 amino acids. The CDR3 sequence is CASSIGGLASPYEQYF. For the CDR3, the DNA is TGTGCCAGTAGTATAGGAGGACTAGCGTCTCCCTACGAGCAGTACTTC.

This clone was seen just once. The chain has TRBV14 and TRBJ2-1, with D possibly being TRBD2 (6 bases). CDR1 is SGHDN and CDR2 is FVKESK in the germline V gene. CDR3 length: 13 amino acids. V was pared by 0 bases and J by 12 bases, with 12 bases between. The DNA of the CDR3 is TGTGCCAGCAGCCAAGATTTGGGAGGAGTGCAGTTCTTC. Its protein product is CASSQDLGGVQFF.

This clone was detected only once. The genes are TRBV27 and TRBJ2-6; TRBD1 might be the D (5 bases). V lost 7 bases, J lost 0 bases, and 16 bases lay in between. CDR1 is MNHEY and CDR2 is SMNVEV in the germline V gene (reference sequence). The CDR3 covers 17 residues. The CDR3 DNA is TGTGCCAGCACCTCTGGGCAGGGCAGCTCTGGGGCCAACGTCCTGACTTTC. Translating gives CASTSGQGSSGANVLTF.

The chain is built from TRBV6-1 and TRBJ2-3, with 8 bases identical to TRBD2. Trimming took 0 bases from V and 4 from J; bases not matched to a gene: 0. The germline V gene encodes CDR1 MNHNS and CDR2 SASEGT. The CDR3 covers 14 residues. The CDR3 DNA reads TGTGCCAGCAGTGAAGCTAGCGGGGCAGATACGCAGTATTTT. This translates into CASSEASGADTQYF.

This clone was observed a single time. The chain employs TRBV28 and TRBJ2-7; 9 bases are a match to TRBD2. The CDR3 covers 16 residues. Germline CDR1 and CDR2: MDHEN and SYDVKM. V shed 5 bases, J shed 2 bases, and the junction held 10 bases outside the gene matches. The CDR3 sequence: CASSLLPSGTAYEQYF. The CDR3 DNA reads TGTGCCAGCAGTCTCCTACCTAGCGGGACGGCCTACGAGCAGTACTTC.

This clone has more than one count but fewer than ten. V gene TRBV14 combines with J gene TRBJ2-7; D gene uncertain. CDR1 and CDR2 (germline): SGHDN, FVKESK. The V end was cut by 3 bases, the J end by 4 bases, with 4 bases between. This CDR3 spans 11 amino acids. CDR3 nucleotides: TGTGCCAGCAGCCACACTTACGAGCAGTACTTC. Encoded protein: CASSHTYEQYF.

This chain joins TRBV19 and TRBJ1-5; no definite D call. Germline loops: CDR1 LNHDA, CDR2 SQIVND (reference sequence). CDR3 length equals 15 residues. Trimming removed 5 bases from V and 6 bases from J, with 17 bases in between. The CDR3 sequence: CASSPSGGKSQPQHF. CDR3 in DNA: TGTGCCAGTAGTCCATCGGGAGGGAAAAGTCAGCCCCAGCATTTT.

The chain recombines TRBV18 with TRBJ1-1, with unresolved D. V lost 1 base to trimming and J lost 1 base, with 4 bases between them. Germline CDR1 KGHSH, CDR2 LQKENI. The CDR3 loop spans 13 amino acids. CDR3 nucleotides: TGTGCCAGCTCACCACAGCCGAACACTGAAGCTTTCTTT. Protein sequence: CASSPQPNTEAFF.

In this sample, this clone turned up once. This rearrangement joins TRBV19 to TRBJ2-7; TRBD1 matches at 10 bases. The germline V gene encodes CDR1 LNHDA and CDR2 SQIVND (reference sequence). The CDR3 is made up of 15 amino acids. With 6 bases clipped from V and 4 bases from J, the junction kept 9 bases outside the gene matches. The CDR3 sequence: CASSRSGTGEYEQYF. CDR3 nucleotide sequence: TGTGCCAGTAGCCGTTCCGGGACAGGGGAGTACGAGCAGTACTTC.

This chain connects TRBV29-1 to TRBJ2-7; 7 nucleotides line up with TRBD1. The CDR3 is 13 amino acids. The V gene's germline CDR1 is SQVTM and CDR2 ANQGSEA. V dropped 5 bases and J dropped 2; count of bases not matched to a gene: 6. CDR3 sequence (DNA): TGCAGCGTTCTAACCGGGACAGCCTACGAGCAGTACTTC. The encoded protein is CSVLTGTAYEQYF.

The rearrangement links TRBV23-1 to TRBJ1-1, with 9 nucleotides matching TRBD1. TRBV23-1 has ORF status, its function being uncertain. The ends lost 0 bases at V and 4 bases at J; junction bases unmatched: 9. CDR3 length equals 17 residues. The CDR3 bases are TGCGCCAGCAGTCAATCGATCTCCCAGACAGGGGGCACTGAAGCTTTCTTT. It codes for CASSQSISQTGGTEAFF.

The chain carries TRBV19 and TRBJ1-1; the D gene is possibly TRBD1 (6 bases). Trimming stripped 9 bases from V and 1 base from J, with 18 bases between. CDR1 LNHDA and CDR2 SQIVND come from the germline V gene (reference sequence). This CDR3 region has 15 residues. In nucleotides, the CDR3 is TGTGCCAGCAATAGTATCGACAGGCCGAACACTGAAGCTTTCTTT. This gives the protein CASNSIDRPNTEAFF.

This clone was detected only once. The chain couples TRBV5-4 to TRBJ2-3; weak D call: TRBD2 (7 bases). The CDR3 has 15 amino acids. V lost 4 bases and J lost 3, with 15 bases in between. Germline lookup yields CDR1 SGHNT and CDR2 YYREEE (reference sequence). For the CDR3, the DNA is TGTGCCAGCAGCACAGTCGGGGGGCGGACAGATACGCAGTATTTT. This translates into CASSTVGGRTDTQYF.

The chain joins TRBV14 to TRBJ1-1; 9 positions match TRBD1. The CDR3 extends over 14 amino acids. The ends lost 0 bases at V and 10 bases at J; junction bases unmatched: 6. Germline assignment: CDR1 SGHDN and CDR2 FVKESK. The CDR3 DNA sequence: TGTGCCAGCAGCCAAGATGGGGCGGGACAGGGAGCTTTCTTT. It specifies CASSQDGAGQGAFF.

This clone occurred a few times. This sequence joins TRBV27 and TRBJ1-1; TRBD1 matches 7 bases. The CDR3 is 17 residues long. The ends lost 4 bases at V and 1 base at J; junction bases unmatched: 12. Germline V gene sequence: CDR1 MNHEY, CDR2 SMNVEV (reference sequence). The CDR3 DNA is TGTGCCAGCAGTTCCTTTCCGGGACAGAGATCGAACACTGAAGCTTTCTTT. Encoded protein: CASSSFPGQRSNTEAFF.

The rearrangement joins TRBV4-1 to TRBJ2-2; 7 bases align to TRBD1. CDR1 is MGHRA and CDR2 is YSYEKL in the germline V gene. CDR3 length: 17 amino acids. V gave up 3 bases and J gave up 0 bases; unmatched junction bases: 7. The chain's CDR3 is CASSHSTGATNTGELFF. CDR3 nucleotide sequence: TGCGCCAGCAGCCACTCTACAGGGGCCACGAACACCGGGGAGCTGTTTTTT.

J is TRBJ1-4 and V is TRBV5-1; 7 bases are a match to TRBD1. Germline V gene data show CDR1 as SGHRS and CDR2 as YFSETQ. Unmatched junction bases numbered 6, after V lost 0 bases and J lost 7 bases. This CDR3 has 15 amino acids. This CDR3 reads CASSLEGAAGEKLFF. Here the CDR3 DNA reads TGCGCCAGCAGCTTGGAGGGGGCGGCGGGTGAAAAACTGTTTTTT.

The rearrangement links TRBV10-2 to TRBJ2-7, with 7 bases identical to TRBD1. This CDR3 spans 14 amino acids. V lost 5 bases to trimming and J lost 1 base; unmatched junction nucleotides: 5. In germline, CDR1 is WSHSY, CDR2 SAAADI. CDR3 in amino acids: CASSSRQGSYEQYF. In nucleotides, the CDR3 is TGCGCCAGCAGTTCCCGACAGGGATCCTACGAGCAGTACTTC.

V and J are TRBV21-1 and TRBJ2-1; TRBD2, the table's D call, was not compared with the DNA. TRBV21-1 has pseudogene status. The CDR3 has 17 residues. The CDR3 here is CASSKIWGLALLNEQFF. CDR3 nucleotides: TGTGCCAGCAGCAAAATCTGGGGACTAGCGCTTCTCAATGAGCAGTTCTTC.

The chain couples TRBV21-1 to TRBJ2-1; the tabulated D call, TRBD2, remains unverified against the DNA. TRBV21-1 is tagged as a pseudogene. The CDR3 covers 13 residues. CDR3 amino acids: CASSKGGYNEQFF. In DNA, the CDR3 is TGTGCCAGCAGCAAGGGGGGTTACAATGAGCAGTTCTTC.

This chain joins TRBV4-2 and TRBJ1-4, with TRBD1 as a possible D gene (5 bases). Germline V CDR1 and CDR2: LGHNA, YNFKEQ. Trimming left V 3 bases short and J 4 bases short, with 12 bases between. The CDR3 is 15 residues long. The CDR3 DNA follows: TGTGCCAGCAGCCAGGTGGGGGGAGGTAATGAAAAACTGTTTTTT. Translated: CASSQVGGGNEKLFF.

Concerning this clone itself: It differs at one base from a far larger clone, so likely a read error. The chain has TRBV25-1 and TRBJ2-3, with 10 bases matching TRBD2. Per the germline V gene, CDR1 is MGHDK and CDR2 is SYGVNS. V dropped 2 bases and J dropped 8; count of bases not matched to a gene: 7. The CDR3 length is 15 residues. CDR3 nucleotides: TGTGCCAGCAGTGAACTAGCGGGAGCCAGGGCTACGCAGTATTTT. It yields the protein CASSELAGARATQYF.

The V call is TRBV6-1, the J call TRBJ2-5, with D unresolved. V was cut by 0 bases and J by 5 bases, with 13 bases left in between. Germline V gene lookup returns CDR1 MNHNS and CDR2 SASEGT. The CDR3 has 15 amino acids. CDR3 protein: CASSEARRPRETQYF. DNA of the CDR3: TGTGCCAGCAGTGAAGCGCGTCGCCCCCGGGAGACCCAGTACTTC.

V and J are TRBV27 and TRBJ1-5; the match to TRBD1 covers 7 bases. Trimming cost V 4 bases and J 3 bases; bases outside gene matches: 6. Germline values: CDR1 MNHEY, CDR2 SMNVEV (reference sequence). The CDR3 is made up of 15 amino acids. The CDR3 nucleotides read TGTGCCAGCAGTTCCAAGACAGGGCTCAATCAGCCCCAGCATTTT. Its translation: CASSSKTGLNQPQHF.

This chain connects TRBV6-5 to TRBJ1-4; no firm D call. The germline V and J ends were trimmed by 5 bases and 8 bases, with 18 bases remaining between them. The CDR3 sequence is 15 residues long. CDR1 and CDR2 (germline): MNHEY, SVGAGI. The CDR3 sequence: CASSRTRLLKEKLFF. The CDR3 nucleotides read TGTGCCAGCAGTAGAACGCGGCTCCTAAAGGAAAAACTGTTTTTT.